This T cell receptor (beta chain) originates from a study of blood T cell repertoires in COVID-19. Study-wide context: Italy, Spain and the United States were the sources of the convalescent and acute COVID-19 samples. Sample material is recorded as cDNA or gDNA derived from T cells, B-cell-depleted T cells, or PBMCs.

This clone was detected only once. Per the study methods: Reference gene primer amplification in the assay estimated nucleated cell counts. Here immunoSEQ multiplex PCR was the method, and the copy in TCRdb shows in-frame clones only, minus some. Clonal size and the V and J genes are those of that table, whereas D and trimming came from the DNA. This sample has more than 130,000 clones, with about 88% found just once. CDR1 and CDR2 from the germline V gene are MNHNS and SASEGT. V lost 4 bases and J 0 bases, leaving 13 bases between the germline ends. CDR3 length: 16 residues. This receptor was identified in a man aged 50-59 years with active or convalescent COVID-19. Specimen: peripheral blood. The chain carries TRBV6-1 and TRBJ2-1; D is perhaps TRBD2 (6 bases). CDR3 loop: CASSGASDSSYNEQFF. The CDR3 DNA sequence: TGTGCCAGCAGTGGTGCTAGCGATAGCTCCTACAATGAGCAGTTCTTC.